This record concerns one TCR beta chain sequence. The data are from a study of T cell changes during pregnancy in multiple sclerosis. Assay used: immunoSEQ multiplex PCR; TCRdb lists only in-frame clones, some missing. The profile shows some 20,000 clones, 75% to 90% of them singletons. Between the trimmed V and J ends, which lost 8 bases and 3 bases, there was a span of 14 bases. Per germline, CDR1 LNHDA and CDR2 SQIVND (reference sequence). The CDR3 is 13 residues long. V gene TRBV19 combines with J gene TRBJ2-7; D possibly corresponds to TRBD1 (6 bases). Sequencing used CD4+ T cells from peripheral blood mononuclear cells, obtained in the first trimester of pregnancy. The receptor was isolated from a female donor in good health, enrolled as a control in a pregnancy study. CDR3 amino acids: CASSRDTLYEQYF. CDR3 coding DNA: TGTGCCAGTTCCCGGGACACCCTCTACGAGCAGTACTTC.